This T cell receptor (beta chain) was profiled in a study of shared clonotypes between healthy human individuals. Looking at the study overall: A couple of female and a few male donors aged 18 to 49 were enrolled.

Memory CD4+ cells were the fraction left after CD45RA+ naive selection. On this clone: Its antigen is as yet unknown.

This CDR3 is built from 13 residues. Trimming left V 4 bases short and J 3 bases short, with 7 bases between. The germline V gene has CDR1 MGHDK and CDR2 SYGVNS. Study findings and constraints: Sharing across four donors was seen in 4% to 5.5% of naive CD4 clonotypes. For sorted subsets, rarefaction showed incomplete sequencing despite large depth.

Clones were sequenced by immunoSEQ multiplex PCR, and TCRdb holds only the in-frame ones, with some missing. The sample has hundreds of thousands of clones; 73% are singletons. This chain uses TRBV25-1 with TRBJ1-3; weak D call: TRBD1 (5 bases). Input material: memory CD4+ T cells sorted from blood. The sample's subset: CD45RA-negative fraction. This clonotype was sampled from a man aged 25-45 years in good health. DNA of the CDR3: TGTGCCAGCAGTGGGGGGGTTGGAAACACCATATATTTT. Amino acid sequence: CASSGGVGNTIYF.